This T cell receptor (beta chain) was identified during a study of blood T cell repertoires in COVID-19. Participant age was roughly 18 to 100 years, and participants resided in 20 to 30 US areas. Generated by immunoSEQ multiplex PCR, the TCRdb table keeps only in-frame clones and is missing some. Of about 120,000 clones listed, roughly 89% are singletons. The TCR was taken from a woman in her twenties or thirties who had recovered from COVID-19. Sequencing used PBMCs or T cells enriched from blood (not recorded which).

This CDR3 is CASTPEQYF. Here the CDR3 DNA reads TGCGCCAGCACTCCCGAGCAGTACTTC. V gene TRBV23-1 combines with J gene TRBJ2-7; D remains ambiguous. TRBV23-1 carries the ORF label, with uncertain function. This CDR3 region has 9 residues. V was clipped by 7 bases and J by 6 bases, with 4 bases between them.